The entry that follows covers one T cell receptor beta chain sequence. Its antigen remains unknown. The authors made the TRB cDNA libraries by 5' RACE using UMI labels. TCRdb re-called the 5' RACE reads and shows each CDR3 protein once, DNA omitted. This listing includes around 61,000 distinct CDR3 sequences. A CD45RO-CCR7+CD27+CD95- phenotype identified naive CD8+ T cells. This specimen belongs to a study of CXCR3-negative and CXCR3-positive naive CD8 T cells. General study results and limits: Relative to CXCR3-negative naive cells, CXCR3-positive naive cells had more hydrophobic TRB CDR3s.

CDR1 and CDR2 from the germline V gene are SGHTA and FQGNSA. The CDR3 is 17 amino acids. Sequenced material: naive CXCR3+ CD8+ T cells from blood. Subset noted: CD45RO-CCR7+CD27+CD95- naive CD8+ T cells expressing CXCR3 (TNR3+). The chain joins TRBV7-2 to TRBJ2-7; TCRdb reports TRBD2, a call that lacks DNA to check it against. This TCR was sampled from a human donor in good health. Some clones in this sample may be carry-over from other donors' samples. CDR3 region: CASSLNLAGGPTYEQYF.